This T cell receptor (beta chain) is from a study of cytomegalovirus exposure and HLA in healthy donors. Overall study context: Unique TCR beta sequences numbering approximately 120 million came from roughly 180 million T cells in an earlier analysis. Among the roughly 380 donors who were genotyped, around 77% fell in the genetic ancestry cluster that is associated with self-reported Caucasian donors.

The study ran its PCR with 60 Vbeta and 13 Jbeta primers. Assay: immunoSEQ multiplex PCR; the TCRdb copy retains only in-frame clones and omits some. The data contain approximately 190,000 clones, approximately 88% of them singletons. To note about this clone: Its antigen is not identified.

Broader study findings: A later analysis by the authors found several of the most significant clusters apparently linked to common viral pathogens.

The CDR3 contains 14 residues. After removal of 0 bases from V and 6 bases from J, the junction contained 2 bases not matched to a gene. Germline assignment: CDR1 SGDLS and CDR2 YYNGEE. The material sequenced was PBMCs. This sequence was found in a woman aged 45-65 years in good health and CMV-seropositive. The J gene is TRBJ1-1, the V gene TRBV9, with TRBD1 identical over 10 bases. For the CDR3, the DNA is TGTGCCAGCAGCGTAGGAGGACAGGGGGCTGAAGCTTTCTTT. This encodes CASSVGGQGAEAFF.